This T cell receptor (beta chain) was recovered during a study of cytomegalovirus exposure and HLA in healthy donors. This PCR relied on a set of 60 Vbeta primers and 13 Jbeta primers. TCRdb's copy holds only in-frame clones and misses some; the assay was immunoSEQ multiplex PCR. The sample shows some 180,000 clones, just over 75% of them seen only once. Per germline, CDR1 SGHNT and CDR2 YYREEE (reference sequence). V gave up 5 bases and J gave up 10 bases; unmatched junction bases: 7. The CDR3 length is 13 residues. This clonotype was obtained from a man under 40 in good health and CMV-seronegative. Sequencing was performed on PBMCs. The V gene is TRBV5-4, the J gene TRBJ2-1; TRBD1 aligns across 9 bases. CDR3 DNA sequence: TGTGCCAGCAGGGTAATACAGGGGGCCGAGCAGTTCTTC. Its translation: CASRVIQGAEQFF.